This passage covers 10 T cell receptor beta chains from one sample sequenced in a study of OX40 agonist ivuxolimab in advanced cancers. This table comes from immunoSEQ multiplex PCR, and its TCRdb copy is limited to in-frame clones, with some not included. The table has around 94,000 clones, around 90% seen once; the top ten hold about 0.87%. Sequenced here: CD4+ or CD8+ T cells sorted from blood, sampled in a trial of the OX40 agonist ivuxolimab. These receptors originate from an adult with an advanced solid tumor such as melanoma, head and neck, liver or kidney cancer.

The J gene is TRBJ2-7, the V gene TRBV7-8; D remains ambiguous. Trimming removed 5 bases from V and 0 bases from J, with 8 bases in between. CDR1 SGHVS and CDR2 FQNEAQ come from the germline V gene. The CDR3 loop spans 13 amino acids. The DNA of the CDR3 is TGTGCCAGCAGCCAATGGGTCTCCTACGAGCAGTACTTC. It translates to CASSQWVSYEQYF.

On this clone: The identical CDR3 is also encoded by other nucleotide sequences in the sample. The chain links TRBV5-1 to TRBJ2-7; TRBD2 matches 8 bases. The V segment lost 2 bases and the J segment 4 bases; nucleotides outside the gene matches: 5. Germline V CDR1 and CDR2: SGHRS, YFSETQ. The CDR3 consists of 14 residues. In DNA form, the CDR3 reads TGCGCCAGCAGCTTAGGCGGGGGGTCGTACGAGCAGTACTTC. As protein: CASSLGGGSYEQYF.

The chain employs TRBV14 and TRBJ2-3; a possible D gene is TRBD2 (5 bases). The CDR3 totals 14 residues. Germline CDR1 reads SGHDN; CDR2 reads FVKESK. V was pared by 6 bases and J by 5 bases, with 15 bases between. The chain's CDR3 is CASRRVRAQDTQYF. The CDR3 DNA reads TGTGCCAGCAGGAGGGTAAGGGCCCAAGATACGCAGTATTTT.

The rearrangement joins TRBV9 to TRBJ1-2; D possibly corresponds to TRBD1 (5 bases). This CDR3 spans 14 amino acids. Germline V lookup: CDR1 SGDLS, CDR2 YYNGEE. V lost 0 bases to trimming and J lost 4 bases, with 10 bases between them. The CDR3 DNA sequence: TGTGCCAGCAGCGTAGACCGGGGCCTCTATGGCTACACCTTC. It specifies CASSVDRGLYGYTF.

The chain joins TRBV19 to TRBJ1-3; a possible D gene is TRBD1 (5 bases). This CDR3 has 14 amino acids. From germline, CDR1 is LNHDA and CDR2 SQIVND (reference sequence). Trimming removed 7 bases at V and 0 bases at J, with 10 bases between. The CDR3 region has the DNA TGTGCCAGTAACTTCGACAGCTCTGGAAACACCATATATTTT. Protein product: CASNFDSSGNTIYF.

The J gene is TRBJ1-1, the V gene TRBV30, with D possibly being TRBD1 (6 bases). V was cut by 4 bases and J by 4 bases, with 25 bases left in between. The germline gives CDR1 GTSNPN, CDR2 SVGIG (reference sequence). The CDR3 is made up of 17 amino acids. CDR3 DNA: TGTGCCTGGAAATTGGATACAGGGTCGTATACAAGCACTGAAGCTTTCTTT. Its protein product is CAWKLDTGSYTSTEAFF.

On this clone itself: The sample carries other DNA sequences with the same CDR3. V is TRBV11-3 and J is TRBJ2-3; TRBD2 aligns across 7 bases. The germline gives CDR1 SGHNT, CDR2 YENEEA. With 2 bases clipped from V and 1 base from J, the junction kept 0 bases outside the gene matches. CDR3 length: 14 amino acids. Here the CDR3 reads CASSLTSGTDTQYF. As DNA, the CDR3 is TGTGCCAGCAGCTTAACTAGCGGCACAGATACGCAGTATTTT.

Comments on this clone: One end of the junction does not line up with germline, which may come from a read error. This sequence joins TRBV7-7 and TRBJ2-5; 8 nucleotides align to TRBD2. Germline CDR1 is SSHAT and CDR2 is FNYEAQ (reference sequence). The CDR3 covers 14 residues. The CDR3 region has the DNA TGTGCTAGCAGCTTACGCCCGGGAGGGGAGACCCAGTACTTC. This codes for CASSLRPGGETQYF.

This rearrangement joins TRBV4-2 to TRBJ1-5, with 9 nucleotides matching TRBD1. Germline CDR1 LGHNA, CDR2 YNFKEQ. The CDR3 contains 17 residues. With V trimmed by 2 bases and J by 4 bases, 9 bases remained unmatched. CDR3 amino acids: CASSQLPGQGFNQPQHF. CDR3 coding DNA: TGTGCCAGCAGCCAACTCCCGGGACAGGGATTTAATCAGCCCCAGCATTTT.

This clone was found once. The rearrangement links TRBV5-1 to TRBJ2-3, with TRBD2 matching over 9 bases. CDR1 is SGHRS, CDR2 YFSETQ, per germline. The CDR3 is 16 amino acids. With 4 bases clipped from V and 2 bases from J, the junction kept 8 bases outside the gene matches. Written as DNA, the CDR3 is TGCGCCAGCAGCGCAAGACTAGCGGATCTCACAGATACGCAGTATTTT. It encodes CASSARLADLTDTQYF. Drawing the rest from reference TRBV5-1 and TRBJ2-3, the complete variable domain is KAGVTQTPRYLIKTRGQQVTLSCSPISGHRSVSWYQQTPGQGLQFLFEYFSETQRNKGNFPGRFSGRQFSNSRSEMNVSTLELGDSALYLCASSARLADLTDTQYFGPGTRLTVL.